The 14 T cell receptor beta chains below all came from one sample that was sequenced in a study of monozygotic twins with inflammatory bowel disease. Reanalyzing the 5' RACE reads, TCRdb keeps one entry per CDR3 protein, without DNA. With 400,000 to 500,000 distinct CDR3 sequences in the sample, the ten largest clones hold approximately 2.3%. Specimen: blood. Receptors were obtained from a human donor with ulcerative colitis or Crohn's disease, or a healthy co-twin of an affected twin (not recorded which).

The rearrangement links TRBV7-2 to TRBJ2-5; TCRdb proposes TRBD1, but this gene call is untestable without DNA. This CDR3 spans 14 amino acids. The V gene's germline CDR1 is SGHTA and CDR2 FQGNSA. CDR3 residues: CASSGRQGWETQYF.

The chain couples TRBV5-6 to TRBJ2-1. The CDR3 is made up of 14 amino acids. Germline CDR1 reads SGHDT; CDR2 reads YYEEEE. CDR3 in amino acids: CASSSTGLYNEQFF.

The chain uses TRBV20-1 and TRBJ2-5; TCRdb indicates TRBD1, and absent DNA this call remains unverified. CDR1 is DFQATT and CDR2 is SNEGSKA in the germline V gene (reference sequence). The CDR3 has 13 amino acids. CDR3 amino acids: CSATPDTPETQYF.

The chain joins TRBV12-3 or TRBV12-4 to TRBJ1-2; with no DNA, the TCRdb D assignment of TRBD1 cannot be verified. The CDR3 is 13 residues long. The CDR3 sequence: CASSSIQQGGYTF.

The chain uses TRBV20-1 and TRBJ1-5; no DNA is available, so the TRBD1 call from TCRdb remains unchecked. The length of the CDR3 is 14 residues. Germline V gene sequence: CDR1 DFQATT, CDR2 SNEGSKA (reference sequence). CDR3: CSAREGQGNQPQHF.

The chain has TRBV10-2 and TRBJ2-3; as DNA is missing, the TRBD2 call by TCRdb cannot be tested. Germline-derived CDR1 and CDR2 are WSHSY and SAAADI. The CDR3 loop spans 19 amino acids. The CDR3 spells CASSESKRGLAGFTDTQYF.

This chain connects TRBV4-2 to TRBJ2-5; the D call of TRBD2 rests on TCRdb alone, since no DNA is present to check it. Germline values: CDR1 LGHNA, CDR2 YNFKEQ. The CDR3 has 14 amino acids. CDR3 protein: CASSQERGGETQYF.

CDR3 loop: CASSFLQAGTGAGSYGYTF. The J gene is TRBJ1-2, the V gene TRBV11-1; TCRdb's assignment of TRBD1 cannot be checked, as there is no DNA. The CDR3 spans 19 residues. Germline CDR1 is SGHAT and CDR2 is FQDESV (reference sequence).

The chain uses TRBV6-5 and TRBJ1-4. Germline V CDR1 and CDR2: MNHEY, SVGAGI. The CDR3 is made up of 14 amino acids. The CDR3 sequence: CASSTRRGTEKLFF.

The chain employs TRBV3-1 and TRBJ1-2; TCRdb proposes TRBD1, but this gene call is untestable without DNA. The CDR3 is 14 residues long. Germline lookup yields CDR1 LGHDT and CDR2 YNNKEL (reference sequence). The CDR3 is CASSRKGGGYGYTF.

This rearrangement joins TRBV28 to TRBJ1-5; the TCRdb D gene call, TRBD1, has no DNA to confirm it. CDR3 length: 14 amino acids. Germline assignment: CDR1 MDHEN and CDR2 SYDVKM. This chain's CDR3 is CASTVQGINQPQHF. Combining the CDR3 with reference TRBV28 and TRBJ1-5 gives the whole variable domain DVKVTQSSRYLVKRTGEKVFLECVQDMDHENMFWYRQDPGLGLRLIYFSYDVKMKEKGDIPEGYSVSREKKERFSLILESASTNQTSMYLCASTVQGINQPQHFGDGTRLSIL.

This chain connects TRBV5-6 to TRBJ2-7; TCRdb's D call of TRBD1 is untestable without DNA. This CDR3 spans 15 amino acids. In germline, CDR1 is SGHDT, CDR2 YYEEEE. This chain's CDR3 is CASSLLGGQSYEQYF.

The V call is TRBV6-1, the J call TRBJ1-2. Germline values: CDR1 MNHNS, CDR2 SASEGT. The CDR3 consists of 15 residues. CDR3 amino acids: CASSDRQQDYYGYTF.

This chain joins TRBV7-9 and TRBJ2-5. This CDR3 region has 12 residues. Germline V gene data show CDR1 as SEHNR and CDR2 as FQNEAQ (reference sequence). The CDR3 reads CASSSRQETQYF.